This T cell receptor (beta chain) was identified in a study of blood T cell repertoires in COVID-19. Methods used by the authors: Amplification of reference gene primers provided the estimated nucleated cell counts. Profiled with immunoSEQ multiplex PCR; TCRdb holds only in-frame clones, not every one. V and J calls and clone size are copied from that table; D and trimming were computed from the DNA. The profile covers about 160,000 clones, with 90% appearing a single time and about 0.54% taken by the ten largest. Germline CDR1 is SGHRS and CDR2 is YFSETQ. Trimming cost V 1 base and J 0 bases, with 7 bases left between them. The CDR3 sequence is 15 residues long.

The sequence derives from a man in his forties or fifties with acute or convalescent COVID-19. The chain uses TRBV5-1 and TRBJ2-2; D perhaps matches TRBD2 (6 bases). The sequenced sample was peripheral blood. In nucleotides, the CDR3 is TGCGCCAGCAGCTTGCCGGGGGCGAACACCGGGGAGCTGTTTTTT. Translation gives CASSLPGANTGELFF.